These 30 T cell receptor beta chains share one sample of origin, sequenced in a study of monozygotic twins with inflammatory bowel disease. TCRdb reprocessed the 5' RACE reads, with one entry per CDR3 protein and no DNA. The sample table sets out some 170,000 distinct CDR3 sequences. The sequenced sample consisted of blood. These TCRs come from a human donor with ulcerative colitis or Crohn's disease, or a healthy co-twin of an affected twin (not recorded which).

CDR3 residues: CASSSLGRDEQYF. The J gene is TRBJ2-7, the V gene TRBV7-8; TCRdb's D call, TRBD2, is unchecked because there is no DNA. The CDR3 has 13 amino acids. Germline loops: CDR1 SGHVS, CDR2 FQNEAQ.

The chain carries TRBV9 and TRBJ2-3; TCRdb's assignment of TRBD1 cannot be checked, as there is no DNA. The CDR3 contains 16 residues. The germline CDR1 and CDR2 sequences are SGDLS and YYNGEE. The chain's CDR3 is CASSVGTGLSTDTQYF.

V and J are TRBV30 and TRBJ2-3; TCRdb's D gene call, TRBD2, goes unchecked for lack of DNA. The CDR3 contains 16 residues. Germline V lookup: CDR1 GTSNPN, CDR2 SVGIG (reference sequence). CDR3 sequence reads: CAWTLGTSGSTDTQYF. Based on the CDR3 plus reference TRBV30 and TRBJ2-3, the full variable domain is SQTIHQWPATLVQPVGSPLSLECTVEGTSNPNLYWYRQAAGRGLQLLFYSVGIGQISSEVPQNLSASRPQDRQFILSSKKLLLSDSGFYLCAWTLGTSGSTDTQYFGPGTRLTVL.

J is TRBJ2-7 and V is TRBV29-1. Germline assignment: CDR1 SQVTM and CDR2 ANQGSEA. The CDR3 runs to 11 residues. The CDR3 loop is CSVRRAYEQYF.

The rearrangement joins TRBV6-2 or TRBV6-3 to TRBJ1-2; absent DNA, TCRdb's TRBD1 call cannot be checked. Germline CDR1 reads MNHEY; CDR2 reads SVGEGT. The length of the CDR3 is 15 residues. The CDR3 is CASSDGTGGNYGYTF.

The chain uses TRBV19 and TRBJ2-1; absent DNA, TCRdb's TRBD2 call cannot be checked. Germline V lookup: CDR1 LNHDA, CDR2 SQIVND (reference sequence). This CDR3 has 16 residues. The CDR3 is CASSITSGSSYNEQFF.

The rearrangement joins TRBV20-1 to TRBJ2-2. Germline V gene sequence: CDR1 DFQATT, CDR2 SNEGSKA (reference sequence). The CDR3 is made up of 13 amino acids. CDR3 residues: CLGVSHDTGELFF.

The rearrangement uses TRBV6-5 and TRBJ2-2; TCRdb indicates TRBD2, and absent DNA this call remains unverified. The CDR3 totals 15 residues. CDR1 and CDR2 (germline): MNHEY, SVGAGI. The CDR3 region is CASSYSNLAAGELFF.

This chain joins TRBV7-3 and TRBJ2-1; the D call from TCRdb, TRBD2, cannot be confirmed without DNA. Germline CDR1 reads SGHTA; CDR2 reads FQGTGA. The CDR3 totals 15 residues. CDR3 region: CASSYSGLNYNEQFF.

This chain uses TRBV4-3 with TRBJ1-6; TCRdb designates TRBD1, a call that cannot be tested without DNA. CDR3 size: 15 residues. The germline V gene has CDR1 LGHNA and CDR2 YSLEER. The CDR3 sequence: CASSQAGGHNSPLHF.

This chain joins TRBV6-2 or TRBV6-3 and TRBJ2-3; TCRdb gives TRBD2 as the D gene, but with no DNA this cannot be confirmed. The CDR3 covers 15 residues. CDR1 and CDR2 from the germline V gene are MNHEY and SVGEGT. CDR3 in amino acids: CASTLSGSRADTQYF.

This chain uses TRBV7-9 with TRBJ1-5. The CDR3 covers 12 residues. Germline V gene sequence: CDR1 SEHNR, CDR2 FQNEAQ (reference sequence). CDR3: CASSTRNQPQHF.

CDR3 loop: CASRFNSGQNSYEQYF. The chain uses TRBV27 and TRBJ2-7; TCRdb calls TRBD1, which cannot be checked without DNA. Looked up from germline, CDR1 is MNHEY and CDR2 is SMNVEV (reference sequence). The CDR3 has 16 amino acids.

This chain connects TRBV27 to TRBJ1-2; TCRdb designates TRBD1, a call that cannot be tested without DNA. The CDR3 loop spans 15 amino acids. Germline CDR1 reads MNHEY; CDR2 reads SMNVEV (reference sequence). The CDR3 here is CASSSSGTGNYGYTF.

The chain links TRBV27 to TRBJ1-5; TCRdb returns TRBD1, unconfirmable since there is no DNA. The CDR3 sequence is 14 residues long. CDR1 MNHEY and CDR2 SMNVEV come from the germline V gene (reference sequence). The CDR3 reads CASSFQGPHQPQHF.

The chain employs TRBV20-1 and TRBJ1-2. CDR3 length equals 14 residues. CDR1 and CDR2 (germline): DFQATT, SNEGSKA (reference sequence). CDR3 residues: CSARDRVEFYGYTF.

V is TRBV28 and J is TRBJ2-1; TCRdb indicates TRBD1, and absent DNA this call remains unverified. This CDR3 is built from 13 residues. Per germline, CDR1 MDHEN and CDR2 SYDVKM. CDR3 residues: CASTGDEDNEQFF.

The chain combines TRBV3-1 with TRBJ2-1; checking the TCRdb D call of TRBD2 is not possible without DNA. The CDR3 runs to 13 residues. From germline, CDR1 is LGHDT and CDR2 YNNKEL (reference sequence). The CDR3 loop reads CASSPRSKYEQFF.

The CDR3 spells CASSPRGLAGAQADTQYF. The rearrangement links TRBV11-2 to TRBJ2-3; TCRdb names TRBD2, which stays unverified in the absence of DNA. CDR1 and CDR2 (germline): SGHAT, FQNNGV. This CDR3 has 18 amino acids.

This rearrangement joins TRBV7-2 to TRBJ2-2; without DNA, the TCRdb call of TRBD1 cannot be checked. Germline V gene sequence: CDR1 SGHTA, CDR2 FQGNSA. This CDR3 has 16 amino acids. CDR3 sequence: CASSSLTVLGTGELFF.

The V and J genes are TRBV27 and TRBJ2-5; the D call of TRBD1 rests on TCRdb alone, since no DNA is present to check it. The CDR3 is 14 amino acids. Germline-derived CDR1 and CDR2 are MNHEY and SMNVEV (reference sequence). The CDR3 region is CASRTPGHQETQYF.

This chain uses TRBV5-6 with TRBJ2-3. Germline V lookup: CDR1 SGHDT, CDR2 YYEEEE. CDR3 length: 13 amino acids. The CDR3 region is CASRALAADTQYF. Variable domain in full (rest from reference TRBV5-6 and TRBJ2-3): DAGVTQSPTHLIKTRGQQVTLRCSPKSGHDTVSWYQQALGQGPQFIFQYYEEEERQRGNFPDRFSGHQFPNYSSELNVNALLLGDSALYLCASRALAADTQYFGPGTRLTVL.

The chain has TRBV24-1 and TRBJ2-1; without DNA, the TCRdb call of TRBD1 cannot be checked. The CDR3 spans 15 residues. The germline gives CDR1 KGHDR, CDR2 SFDVKD. CDR3 sequence reads: CATQTDHSSYNEQFF.

The chain links TRBV14 to TRBJ2-1; the TRBD2 assignment by TCRdb is unverifiable without DNA. The CDR3 has 16 residues. Germline V lookup: CDR1 SGHDN, CDR2 FVKESK. The CDR3 sequence is CASSQLGLARRDEQFF.

V gene TRBV7-9 combines with J gene TRBJ2-3; TCRdb selects TRBD2, and the lack of DNA leaves this call unchecked. The CDR3 length is 16 residues. Per germline, CDR1 SEHNR and CDR2 FQNEAQ (reference sequence). CDR3 sequence: CASSSGLAGARDTQYF.

The V and J genes are TRBV3-1 and TRBJ2-7; TCRdb gives TRBD2 as the D gene, but with no DNA this cannot be confirmed. The CDR3 consists of 15 residues. CDR1 and CDR2 from the germline V gene are LGHDT and YNNKEL (reference sequence). Here the CDR3 reads CASSQDSSGSYEQYF.

This chain connects TRBV29-1 to TRBJ2-3; checking the TCRdb D call of TRBD1 is not possible without DNA. Per germline, CDR1 SQVTM and CDR2 ANQGSEA. The CDR3 is 14 amino acids. The CDR3 loop is CSSRTGEGTDTQYF.

This chain uses TRBV7-2 with TRBJ2-7; TCRdb calls TRBD2, which cannot be checked without DNA. This CDR3 has 14 amino acids. Germline CDR1 and CDR2: SGHTA and FQGNSA. The CDR3 here is CASSTIAGGSEQYF.

V usage is TRBV6-5 and J usage is TRBJ2-7. Germline V gene sequence: CDR1 MNHEY, CDR2 SVGAGI. CDR3 length: 12 residues. The CDR3: CASRQGSYEQYF.

The rearrangement uses TRBV18 and TRBJ2-5; the TCRdb call, TRBD1, lacks DNA for checking. There are 17 residues in the CDR3. CDR1 and CDR2 (germline): KGHSH, LQKENI. CDR3 in amino acids: CASSPLTGTERQETQYF.